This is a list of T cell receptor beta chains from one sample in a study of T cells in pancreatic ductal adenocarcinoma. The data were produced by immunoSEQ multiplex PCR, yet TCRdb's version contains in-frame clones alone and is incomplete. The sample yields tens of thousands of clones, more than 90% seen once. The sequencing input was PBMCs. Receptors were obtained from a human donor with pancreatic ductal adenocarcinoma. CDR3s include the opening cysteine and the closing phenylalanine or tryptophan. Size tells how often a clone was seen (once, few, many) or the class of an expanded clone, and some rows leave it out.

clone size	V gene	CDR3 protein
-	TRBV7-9	CASSSRDRVDFLIDTQYF
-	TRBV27	CASSTGGGIGYGYTF
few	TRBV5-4	CASSQRLAGEYNEQFF
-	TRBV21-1	CASSKGGMHLLQETQYF
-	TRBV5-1	CASSLTSGKNEQFF
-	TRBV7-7	CASSTQPFDEQFF
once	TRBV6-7	CASSYSKRDEQFF
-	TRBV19	CASSRMATEAYGYTF
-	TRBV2	CASSGTGGMINQPQHF
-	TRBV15	CATSSPGTGDYEQYF
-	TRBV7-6	CASSLNQGAEQFF
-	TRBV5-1	CASSLVAGGHNEQFF
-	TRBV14	CASSQNRGMSSYNEQFF